Shown below are 20 T cell receptor beta chains from a single sample sequenced in a study of vaccination effects on CD4 cells after COVID-19. For these receptors, no antigen is known. Antigen-specific CD4+ T cell clonotypes were called by their expansion after viral peptide-pool culture in ViraFEST. At the end of about ten days of culture, CD4+ T cells were isolated. Of the BNT162b2 and mRNA-1273 vaccines, participants received two doses of one or the other. Produced via immunoSEQ multiplex PCR; TCRdb's table is partial and in-frame only. The sample contains approximately 24,000 clones, more than 80% of which appear only once. The sample here was CD4+ T cells from PBMCs cultured with SARS-CoV-2 spike peptides, taken after COVID-19 vaccination. The receptors derive from a human donor who received a COVID-19 vaccine. Some clones in this sample may be carry-over from other donors' samples.

The V call is TRBV5-1, the J call TRBJ1-1; D is unresolved. Trimming took off 4 bases at V and 1 base at J, with 14 bases between the two ends. The CDR3 is 15 residues long. The germline CDR1 and CDR2 sequences are SGHRS and YFSETQ. The CDR3 here is CASSPRTGENTEAFF. Written as DNA, the CDR3 is TGCGCCAGCAGCCCTCGGACGGGAGAGAACACTGAAGCTTTCTTT.

The chain uses TRBV9 and TRBJ2-3; tentative D call: TRBD1 (5 bases). With 4 bases removed from V and 7 bases from J, the gap between germline ends came to 10 bases. This CDR3 region has 12 residues. CDR1 SGDLS and CDR2 YYNGEE come from the germline V gene. For the CDR3, the DNA is TGTGCCAGCAGCTCCCCAGGGTATACGCAGTATTTT. Its protein is CASSSPGYTQYF.

The J gene is TRBJ2-5, the V gene TRBV2; D tentatively reads TRBD1 or TRBD2 (5 bases each). The CDR3 has 15 residues. The ends were cut back, 7 bases at V and 4 bases at J, with 19 bases in the middle. Germline V lookup: CDR1 SNHLY, CDR2 FYNNEI. CDR3 nucleotides: TGTGCCAGCACTCCAACCCGGGACCCCAGAGAGACCCAGTACTTC. Its translation: CASTPTRDPRETQYF.

The chain is built from TRBV28 and TRBJ2-7, with D possibly being TRBD2 (6 bases). CDR3 length: 14 residues. Trimming removed 3 bases at V and 2 bases at J, with 11 bases between. Looked up from germline, CDR1 is MDHEN and CDR2 is SYDVKM. The CDR3 protein is CASSLGGNAYEQYV. The CDR3 DNA is TGTGCCAGCAGTTTGGGAGGTAATGCCTACGAGCAGTACGTC.

This chain joins TRBV6-5 and TRBJ2-7; the D gene is possibly TRBD1 (6 bases). The CDR3 consists of 13 residues. The V end lost 5 bases, the J end lost 5 bases, and 13 bases lay between the germline ends. The germline V gene has CDR1 MNHEY and CDR2 SVGAGI. The chain's CDR3 is CASSIDRLDEQYV. Here the CDR3 DNA reads TGTGCCAGCAGTATTGACAGGCTTGACGAGCAGTACGTC.

V gene TRBV3-1 (or the pseudogene TRBV3-2) combines with J gene TRBJ1-6; 8 nucleotides agree with TRBD1. The CDR3 covers 15 residues. In germline, CDR1 is LGHDT, CDR2 YNNKEL (reference sequence). Germline trimming cut 0 bases from V and 18 bases from J; bases unmatched to any gene: 13. CDR3 sequence reads: CASSQDHVGRTGSHF. The DNA of the CDR3 is TGTGCCAGCAGCCAAGATCACGTAGGCAGGACAGGGTCCCACTTT.

The gene calls are TRBV5-5 and TRBJ1-2; D gene ambiguous. Trimming cost V 1 base and J 4 bases, with 14 bases left between them. The CDR3 extends over 15 amino acids. The germline gives CDR1 SGHKS, CDR2 YYEKEE (reference sequence). CDR3 residues: CASSLLVVQSYGYTF. CDR3 nucleotide sequence: TGTGCCAGCAGCTTGTTAGTCGTGCAGTCCTATGGCTACACCTTC.

V and J are TRBV18 and TRBJ2-2, with TRBD2 as a possible D gene (5 bases). Trimming removed 3 bases at V and 1 base at J, with 6 bases between. The germline V gene has CDR1 KGHSH and CDR2 LQKENI. This CDR3 contains 14 residues. The chain's CDR3 is CASSPGENTGELFF. CDR3 nucleotide sequence: TGTGCCAGCTCACCCGGGGAGAACACCGGGGAGCTGTTTTTT.

The chain has TRBV21-1 and TRBJ1-2. TRBV21-1 is marked as a pseudogene. There are 12 residues in the CDR3. CDR3 bases: TGTGCCAGCAGCCTCCGTTTCTATGGCTACACCTTC. It encodes CASSLRFYGYTF.

The V gene is TRBV5-1, the J gene TRBJ1-2; TRBD1 aligns across 8 bases. Unmatched junction bases numbered 6, after V lost 4 bases and J lost 4 bases. CDR3 length equals 14 residues. From germline, CDR1 is SGHRS and CDR2 YFSETQ. CDR3: CASSPTGDIYGYTF. The CDR3 region has the DNA TGCGCCAGCAGCCCGACAGGGGATATCTATGGCTACACCTTC.

This chain connects TRBV7-8 to TRBJ2-5, with D possibly matching TRBD1 (6 bases). This CDR3 has 14 residues. Deletions cut 8 bases from V and 4 bases from J, with 17 bases between. The germline V gene has CDR1 SGHVS and CDR2 FQNEAQ. The CDR3 bases are TGTGCCAGCGCTAGTACCAGGGGTCGAGAGACCCAGTACTTC. It specifies CASASTRGRETQYF.

The CDR3 DNA is TGTGCCAGCAGCGTTGGGCCCGGATGGGAGGAAAAACTGTTTTTT. Translated, it gives CASSVGPGWEEKLFF. The rearrangement uses TRBV9 and TRBJ1-4; D is ambiguous. The CDR3 loop spans 15 amino acids. Between the trimmed V and J ends, which lost 2 bases and 8 bases, there was a span of 16 bases. Germline lookup yields CDR1 SGDLS and CDR2 YYNGEE.

The rearrangement uses TRBV4-2 and TRBJ2-3; tentatively, D is TRBD1 (5 bases). The CDR3 has 15 residues. V was trimmed by 0 bases and J by 0 bases, leaving 7 bases between them. Germline values: CDR1 LGHNA, CDR2 YNFKEQ. CDR3 DNA: TGTGCCAGCAGCCAAGAGGCAGGGAGCACAGATACGCAGTATTTT. This codes for CASSQEAGSTDTQYF.

This clone was seen a single time. J is TRBJ2-3 and V is TRBV7-3; 14 bases align to TRBD2. J was trimmed by 0 bases and V by 9 bases; bases with no gene match: 11. This CDR3 region has 18 residues. Germline V gives CDR1 SGHTA, CDR2 FQGTGA. The CDR3 region is CASEAGTSGGPSTDTQYF. The DNA of the CDR3 is TGTGCCAGTGAAGCCGGGACTAGCGGGGGCCCTAGCACAGATACGCAGTATTTT.

This chain connects TRBV5-1 to TRBJ2-1; unclear D gene. Germline V CDR1 and CDR2: SGHRS, YFSETQ. V lost 1 base to trimming and J lost 4 bases, with 6 bases between them. There are 13 residues in the CDR3. CDR3: CASSLNGYNEQFF. DNA for the CDR3: TGCGCCAGCAGCTTGAATGGATACAATGAGCAGTTCTTC.

The V call is TRBV6-4, the J call TRBJ1-1; 7 positions match TRBD1. Trimming cost V 2 bases and J 6 bases; bases outside gene matches: 3. The CDR3 totals 13 residues. Germline values: CDR1 MRHNA, CDR2 SNTAGT. DNA of the CDR3: TGTGCCAGCAGTGACGGGGACAGCCCTGAAGCTTTCTTT. This encodes CASSDGDSPEAFF.

This chain links TRBV5-6 with TRBJ2-7; no clear D. The germline gives CDR1 SGHDT, CDR2 YYEEEE. This CDR3 spans 12 amino acids. The germline V and J ends were trimmed by 1 base and 6 bases, with 8 bases remaining between them. CDR3 coding DNA: TGTGCCAGCAGCTTGAATAGAGGCGAGCAGTACGTC. As protein: CASSLNRGEQYV.

The genes are TRBV7-2 and TRBJ1-2; the D gene is possibly TRBD1 (5 bases). The V end lost 5 bases, the J end lost 5 bases, and 15 bases lay between the germline ends. CDR3 length: 14 residues. From germline, CDR1 is SGHTA and CDR2 FQGNSA. CDR3 nucleotides: TGTGCCAGCAGCCCGCCGGGGGTTAAATATGGCTACACCTTC. Its protein is CASSPPGVKYGYTF. The full variable domain, in which reference TRBV7-2 and TRBJ1-2 provide the parts outside the CDR3, is GAGVSQSPSNKVTEKGKDVELRCDPISGHTALYWYRQSLGQGLEFLIYFQGNSAPDKSGLPSDRFSAERTGGSVSTLTIQRTQQEDSAVYLCASSPPGVKYGYTFGSGTRLTVV.

The chain recombines TRBV30 with TRBJ2-4, with TRBD1 matching over 8 bases. CDR1 is GTSNPN and CDR2 is SVGIG in the germline V gene (reference sequence). J was trimmed by 1 base and V by 1 base; bases with no gene match: 3. The CDR3 is made up of 15 amino acids. The CDR3 DNA sequence: TGTGCCTGGAGTGCCTGGGACAGGGCCAAAAACATTCAGTACTTC. Translated: CAWSAWDRAKNIQYF.

The chain combines TRBV28 with TRBJ1-2, with a possible D match to TRBD1 (5 bases). CDR3 length: 14 residues. Germline CDR1 and CDR2: MDHEN and SYDVKM. V dropped 3 bases and J dropped 4 bases, with 12 bases sitting between them. The CDR3 sequence: CASSFHEGFYGYTF. The CDR3 region has the DNA TGTGCCAGCAGTTTTCATGAGGGGTTCTATGGCTACACCTTC.